Here is one TCR beta chain with its context. The antigen remains unidentified. V gave up 5 bases and J gave up 3 bases; unmatched junction bases: 18. Germline lookup yields CDR1 SEHNR and CDR2 FQNEAQ (reference sequence). The CDR3 extends over 19 amino acids. The data belong to a study of beta chain features in type 1 diabetes. Study outcomes and limitations: In every one of the four CD4+ subsets, TCRB CDR3s were moderately but significantly shorter in Type 1 diabetes patients. cDNA-based reads could over-represent cells with high TCR expression.

Expressed TCRB transcripts were sequenced because the isolated RNA had all been reverse transcribed beforehand. Clones were sequenced by immunoSEQ multiplex PCR, and TCRdb holds only the in-frame ones, with some missing. The table lists 680,000 or so clones, 13% of them singletons. This TCR was sampled from a man aged 18 to 29 with type 1 diabetes. The chain carries TRBV7-9 and TRBJ2-2; 7 positions match TRBD2. The sequenced material came from naive CD4+ T cells from blood. CDR3 nucleotide sequence: TGTGCCAGCAGCCTTAGTTGGGACTACACTCCTTGGGACACCGGGGAGCTGTTTTTT. Translating it yields CASSLSWDYTPWDTGELFF.